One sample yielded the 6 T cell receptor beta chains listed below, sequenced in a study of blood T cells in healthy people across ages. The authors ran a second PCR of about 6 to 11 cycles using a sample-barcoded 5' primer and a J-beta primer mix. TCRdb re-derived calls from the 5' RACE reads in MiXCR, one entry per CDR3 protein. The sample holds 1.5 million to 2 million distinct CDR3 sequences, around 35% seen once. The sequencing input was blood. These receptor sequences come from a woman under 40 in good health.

CDR3 DNA sequence: TGTGCCAGCAGCCGTAGAGCGGGAGTGGCAGATACGCAGTATTTT. It codes for CASSRRAGVADTQYF. V is TRBV7-2 and J is TRBJ2-3; the match to TRBD2 covers 8 bases. The ends lost 5 bases at V and 4 bases at J; junction bases unmatched: 8. Germline CDR1 and CDR2: SGHTA and FQGNSA. The CDR3 has 15 residues.

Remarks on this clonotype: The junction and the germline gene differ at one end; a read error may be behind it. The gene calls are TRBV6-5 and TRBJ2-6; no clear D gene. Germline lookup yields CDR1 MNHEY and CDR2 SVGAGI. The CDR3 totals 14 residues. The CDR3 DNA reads TGTGCCAGCAGAAAAACAGCTGAGGCCAACGTCCGGACTTTC. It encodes CASRKTAEANVRTF.

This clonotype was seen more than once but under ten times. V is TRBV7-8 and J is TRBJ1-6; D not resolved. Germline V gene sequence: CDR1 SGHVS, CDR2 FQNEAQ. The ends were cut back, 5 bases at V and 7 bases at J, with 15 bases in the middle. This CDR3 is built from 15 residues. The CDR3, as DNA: TGTGCCAGCAGCCCCGAGATAGGGCTGAATTCACCCCTCCACTTT. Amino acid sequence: CASSPEIGLNSPLHF.

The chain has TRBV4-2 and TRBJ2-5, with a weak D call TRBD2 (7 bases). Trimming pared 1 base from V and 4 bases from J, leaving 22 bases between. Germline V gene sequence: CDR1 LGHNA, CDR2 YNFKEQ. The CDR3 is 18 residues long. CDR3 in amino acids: CASSQAVAGARYRETQYF. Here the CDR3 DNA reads TGTGCCAGCAGCCAAGCGGTTGCGGGGGCCAGGTACCGAGAGACCCAGTACTTC.

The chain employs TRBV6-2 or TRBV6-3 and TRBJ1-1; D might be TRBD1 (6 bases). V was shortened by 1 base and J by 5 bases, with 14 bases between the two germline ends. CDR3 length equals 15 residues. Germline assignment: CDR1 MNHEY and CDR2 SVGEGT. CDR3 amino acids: CASSYFRGARTEAFF. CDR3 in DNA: TGTGCCAGCAGTTACTTTCGGGGGGCGCGGACTGAAGCTTTCTTT.

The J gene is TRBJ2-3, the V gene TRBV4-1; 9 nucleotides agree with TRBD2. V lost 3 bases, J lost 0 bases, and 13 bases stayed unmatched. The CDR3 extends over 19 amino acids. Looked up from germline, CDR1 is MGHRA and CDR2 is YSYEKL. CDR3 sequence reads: CASSQEGAGGHTSTDTQYF. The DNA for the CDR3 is TGCGCCAGCAGCCAGGAGGGAGCGGGAGGTCACACTAGCACAGATACGCAGTATTTT.